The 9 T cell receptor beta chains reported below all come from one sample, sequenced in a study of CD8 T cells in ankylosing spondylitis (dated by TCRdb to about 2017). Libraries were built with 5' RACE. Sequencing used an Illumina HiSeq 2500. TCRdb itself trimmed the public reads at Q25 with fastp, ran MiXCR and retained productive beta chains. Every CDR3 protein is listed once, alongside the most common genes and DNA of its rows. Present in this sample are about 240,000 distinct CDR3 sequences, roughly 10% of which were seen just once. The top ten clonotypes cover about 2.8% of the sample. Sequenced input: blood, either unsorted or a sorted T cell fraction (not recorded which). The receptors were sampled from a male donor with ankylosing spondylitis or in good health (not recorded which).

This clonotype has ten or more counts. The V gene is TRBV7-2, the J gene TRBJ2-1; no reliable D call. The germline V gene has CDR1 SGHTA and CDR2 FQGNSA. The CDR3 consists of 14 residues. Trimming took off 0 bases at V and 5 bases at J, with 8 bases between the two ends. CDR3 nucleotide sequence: TGTGCCAGCAGCTTAGCGGGCCGCAACAATGAGCAGTTCTTC. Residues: CASSLAGRNNEQFF.

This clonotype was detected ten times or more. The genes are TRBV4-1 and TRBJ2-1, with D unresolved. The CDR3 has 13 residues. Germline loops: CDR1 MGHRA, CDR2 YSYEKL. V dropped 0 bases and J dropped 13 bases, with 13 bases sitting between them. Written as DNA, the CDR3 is TGCGCCAGCAGCCAAGATCATAGGACGGTACAGTTCTTC. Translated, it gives CASSQDHRTVQFF.

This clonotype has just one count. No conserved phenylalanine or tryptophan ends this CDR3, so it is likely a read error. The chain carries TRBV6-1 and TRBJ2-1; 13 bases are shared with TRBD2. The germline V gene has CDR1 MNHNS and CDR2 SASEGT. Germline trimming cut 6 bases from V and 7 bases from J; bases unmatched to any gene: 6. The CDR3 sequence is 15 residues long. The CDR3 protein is CASSAGTSGKNEQFI. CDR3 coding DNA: TGTGCCAGCAGCGCCGGGACTAGCGGGAAAAATGAGCAGTTCATC.

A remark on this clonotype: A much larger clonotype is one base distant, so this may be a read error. The CDR3 region has the DNA TGTGCCAGCAGTGACGATCTGACTGAAGCTTTCTTT. This codes for CASSDDLTEAFF. The chain joins TRBV6-4 to TRBJ1-1; D is unclear. The CDR3 is 12 amino acids. V was pared by 2 bases and J by 5 bases, with 6 bases between. Per the germline V gene, CDR1 is MRHNA and CDR2 is SNTAGT.

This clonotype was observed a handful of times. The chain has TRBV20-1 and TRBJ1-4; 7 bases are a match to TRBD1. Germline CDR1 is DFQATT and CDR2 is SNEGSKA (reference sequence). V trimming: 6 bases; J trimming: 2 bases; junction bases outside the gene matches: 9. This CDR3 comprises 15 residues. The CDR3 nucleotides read TGCAGTGCCTCACAGGGGCCCGGGACTAATGAAAAACTGTTTTTT. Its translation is CSASQGPGTNEKLFF.

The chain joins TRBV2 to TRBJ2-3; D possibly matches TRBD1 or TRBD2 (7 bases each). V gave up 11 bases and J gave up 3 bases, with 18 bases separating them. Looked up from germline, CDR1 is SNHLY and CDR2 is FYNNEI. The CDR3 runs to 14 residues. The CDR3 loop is CASATGRGTDTQYF. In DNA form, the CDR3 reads TGTGCCTCCGCGACAGGGAGGGGAACAGATACGCAGTATTTT.

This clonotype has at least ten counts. The CDR3 DNA sequence: TGTGCCAGCAGTTTTGGCAGGGGGGGAGAGACCCAGTACTTC. Protein: CASSFGRGGETQYF. The chain combines TRBV12-3 or TRBV12-4 with TRBJ2-5; either TRBD1 or TRBD2 may fit D (7 bases each). With 3 bases removed from V and 4 bases from J, the gap between germline ends came to 12 bases. The CDR3 consists of 14 residues.

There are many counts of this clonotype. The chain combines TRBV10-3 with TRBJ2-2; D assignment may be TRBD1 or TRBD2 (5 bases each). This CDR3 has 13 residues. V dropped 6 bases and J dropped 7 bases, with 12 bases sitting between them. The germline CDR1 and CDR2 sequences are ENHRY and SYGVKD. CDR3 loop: CAISRDENGELFF. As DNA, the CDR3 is TGTGCCATCAGCAGGGACGAGAACGGGGAGCTGTTTTTT.

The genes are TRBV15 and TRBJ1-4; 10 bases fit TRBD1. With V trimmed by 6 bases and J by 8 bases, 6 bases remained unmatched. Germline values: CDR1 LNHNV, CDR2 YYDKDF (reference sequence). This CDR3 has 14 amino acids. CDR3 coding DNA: TGTGCCACCAGTCGACAGGGGGCGAGGGAAAAACTGTTTTTT. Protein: CATSRQGAREKLFF.